This T cell receptor beta chain was retrieved from a study of immune characterization of retroperitoneal liposarcoma. Germline-derived CDR1 and CDR2 are MNHEY and SVGAGI. The CDR3 has 15 residues. One entry per CDR3 protein, called by TCRdb with MiXCR from the PCR reads. The repertoire holds some 10,000 distinct CDR3 sequences, 25% to 30% seen once, with about 8.7% in the top ten. The sample comprised tumor tissue. The V call is TRBV6-5, the J call TRBJ2-3; tentatively, D is TRBD1 (6 bases). With the DNA end fitting TRBJ2-5 better, the J assignment may be wrong. This receptor was obtained from a male donor with retroperitoneal liposarcoma. The DNA for the CDR3 is TGTGCCAGCAGTTACTCGAACACAGGGCCACGGACCCAGTACTTC. It yields the protein CASSYSNTGPRTQYF.